This TCR beta chain stems from a study of graft-versus-host responses after intestinal transplantation. Regarding the study as a whole: GvH clones detected in recipient marrow included some appearing first in ileum or blood.

The germline CDR1 and CDR2 sequences are SGHTA and FQGNSA. V gave up 5 bases and J gave up 6 bases, with 14 bases separating them. The CDR3 contains 13 residues. With respect to this clone: Its antigen is as yet unknown.

Profiling relied on immunoSEQ multiplex PCR, and the TCRdb table lists in-frame clones only, not all of them. The sample consists of over 85,000 clones, just over 90% of them appearing once. This TCR was sampled from a human donor who received an intestinal transplant. This material consisted of unstimulated CD8+ T cells sorted from spleen or lymph node cells, taken before intestinal transplant. This sequence joins TRBV7-2 and TRBJ2-7, with D possibly being TRBD1 (6 bases). The CDR3 DNA reads TGTGCCAGCAGCCCTCGGACAGATTCCGAGCAGTACTTC. Protein sequence: CASSPRTDSEQYF.